This T cell receptor (beta chain) was captured by sequencing in a study of neurological immune-mediated disorders. This clonotype appeared many times. The CDR3 sequence is 15 residues long. CDR1 is SGHRS, CDR2 YFSETQ, per germline. Germline trimming cut 4 bases from V and 8 bases from J; bases unmatched to any gene: 9. TCRdb reprocessed the 5' RACE reads with MiXCR, giving one entry per CDR3 protein. The sample lists around 30,000 distinct CDR3 sequences, roughly 4.4% occurring once. The clonotype originates from a man between 18 and 35 years old in good health. The chain recombines TRBV5-1 with TRBJ1-1; 12 positions agree with TRBD1. Sequenced: PBMCs. As DNA, the CDR3 is TGCGCCAGCAGCCGCGTCCCGGGACAGGGGGCGGAAGCTTTCTTT. This sequence encodes CASSRVPGQGAEAFF.